This T cell receptor (beta chain) was sequenced during a study of T cell changes during pregnancy in multiple sclerosis. The CDR3 consists of 15 residues. Deletions cut 10 bases from V and 0 bases from J, with 15 bases between. CDR1 and CDR2 from the germline V gene are MNHNS and SASEGT. Repertoires were generated with immunoSEQ multiplex PCR, while TCRdb's copy carries only in-frame clones and drops some. The top ten hold less than 0.45% of the sample, which has 33,000 or so clones, 80% to 95% seen once. The source was CD4+ T cells from peripheral blood mononuclear cells, collected in the third trimester of pregnancy. This clonotype was sampled from a female donor in good health, enrolled as a control in a pregnancy study. This sequence joins TRBV6-1 and TRBJ2-2; perhaps TRBD2 as D (6 bases). The CDR3, as DNA: TGTGCCACCATTCCGGGACTTCCGAACACCGGGGAGCTGTTTTTT. Its translation is CATIPGLPNTGELFF.